This T cell receptor (beta chain) is drawn from a study of Graves' ophthalmopathy and Graves' hyperthyroidism. On the study more broadly: The collection of peripheral blood took place at initial diagnosis, before any treatment.

This clonotype was recorded at least ten times. Beta-chain TCR CDR3 regions were amplified from RNA transcripts. After a first-round RT-PCR with HTBI primers, a second-round multiplex PCR was run. Via MiXCR, TCRdb re-called the multiplex PCR reads, giving one row per CDR3 protein. The data hold 350,000 to 400,000 distinct CDR3 sequences, with 15% observed a single time. Exclusion applied to patients with other autoimmune diseases, uncontrolled infections, pregnancy or lactation. The germline CDR1 and CDR2 sequences are LNHDA and SQIVND (reference sequence). The V and J ends lost 3 bases and 3 bases respectively, with 11 bases between them. The CDR3 contains 14 residues.

The sample taken for sequencing was peripheral blood. This receptor was taken from a young woman with stable Graves' hyperthyroidism. The chain has TRBV19 and TRBJ1-2, with a tentative D call TRBD1 (6 bases). CDR3 in DNA: TGTGCCAGTAGTATCAAGAACAGGGACTATGGCTACACCTTC. It specifies CASSIKNRDYGYTF. The complete variable domain, with remaining parts taken from reference TRBV19 and TRBJ1-2, reads DGGITQSPKYLFRKEGQNVTLSCEQNLNHDAMYWYRQDPGQGLRLIYYSQIVNDFQKGDIAEGYSVSREKKESFPLTVTSAQKNPTAFYLCASSIKNRDYGYTFGSGTRLTVV.